The 18 T cell receptor beta chains given below trace back to one sample, sequenced in a study of molecular identifiers for immune sequencing clone quantification. Using its own MiXCR run on the PCR reads, TCRdb lists one record per CDR3 protein. The table includes some 41,000 distinct CDR3 sequences, about 24% detected once. Sequenced material: naive CD8+ T cells from blood, with Jurkat cell RNA spiked in. The subset: FACS-sorted CD8+CD4-CCR7+CD45RA+ naive T cells. The receptor set was obtained from a human donor in good health. Some libraries in this study had Jurkat cell RNA spiked in.

The gene calls are TRBV6-5 and TRBJ2-1, with D hard to call. Trimming removed 5 bases from V and 7 bases from J, with 18 bases in between. The germline gives CDR1 MNHEY, CDR2 SVGAGI. CDR3 length: 15 amino acids. CDR3 loop: CASSRAPTTWNEQFF. Here the CDR3 DNA reads TGTGCCAGCAGTAGGGCCCCCACTACGTGGAATGAGCAGTTCTTC.

In this sample, this clonotype turned up many times. CDR3 coding DNA: TGTGCCAGCAGTAACCCAGTGGCAGGGTACGAGCAGTACTTC. This gives the protein CASSNPVAGYEQYF. This chain links TRBV6-2 or TRBV6-3 with TRBJ2-7, with a possible D match to TRBD1 (5 bases). Germline V lookup: CDR1 MNHEY, CDR2 SVGEGT. Trimming shortened V by 5 bases and J by 4 bases, and 15 bases separated the two germline ends. CDR3 size: 14 residues.

The V gene is TRBV7-3, the J gene TRBJ2-2, with D tentatively TRBD1 (5 bases). V was clipped by 4 bases and J by 0 bases, with 9 bases between them. From germline, CDR1 is SGHTA and CDR2 FQGTGA. The CDR3 extends over 15 amino acids. The CDR3 nucleotides are TGTGCCAGCAGCTGGTCACAGGCGAACACCGGGGAGCTGTTTTTT. Its protein is CASSWSQANTGELFF.

Regarding this clonotype: Given a much more abundant clone one base away, this may be a read error. V is TRBV13 and J is TRBJ2-7; D is unresolved. The CDR3 totals 13 residues. Germline V lookup: CDR1 PRHDT, CDR2 FYEKMQ (reference sequence). As DNA, the CDR3 is TGTGCCAGCCGCTTCTACAGCTCCTACGAGCAGTACTTC. Its protein product is CASRFYSSYEQYF.

This clonotype was counted ten times or more. The genes are TRBV9 and TRBJ2-5, with TRBD2 identical over 8 bases. The J segment lost 1 base and the V segment lost 3 bases, leaving 5 bases of the junction unmatched. CDR1 and CDR2 (germline): SGDLS, YYNGEE. This CDR3 comprises 15 residues. CDR3 nucleotides: TGTGCCAGCAGCGAGGGCGGGGGGTTCCAAGAGACCCAGTACTTC. Translation: CASSEGGGFQETQYF.

This clonotype was observed at least ten times. The rearrangement links TRBV30 to TRBJ1-5; D is undetermined. CDR3 length: 15 residues. From germline, CDR1 is GTSNPN and CDR2 SVGIG (reference sequence). Trimming shortened V by 0 bases and J by 2 bases, and 11 bases separated the two germline ends. The DNA for the CDR3 is TGTGCCTGGAGTGTATCGGGTTACGGCAATCAGCCCCAGCATTTT. Translation gives CAWSVSGYGNQPQHF.

This clonotype was recorded at least ten times. CDR3 sequence (DNA): TGTGCCAGCAGCCCGGGACAGACTAGCACAGATACGCAGTATTTT. Its translation: CASSPGQTSTDTQYF. J is TRBJ2-3 and V is TRBV11-2, with 7 bases lining up with TRBD1. J lost 0 bases, V lost 5 bases, and 5 bases had no gene match. The CDR3 extends over 15 amino acids. Looked up from germline, CDR1 is SGHAT and CDR2 is FQNNGV.

This clonotype turned up a few times. The chain has TRBV27 and TRBJ1-1; 8 bases fit TRBD1. The CDR3 extends over 13 amino acids. Germline V gives CDR1 MNHEY, CDR2 SMNVEV (reference sequence). With V trimmed by 2 bases and J by 6 bases, 2 bases remained unmatched. The CDR3 region has the DNA TGTGCCAGCAGTTTACAGGGGGCCTCTGAAGCTTTCTTT. Its translation: CASSLQGASEAFF.

This clonotype was found many times. CDR3 amino acids: CASSPGGSQPQHF. DNA for the CDR3: TGTGCCAGCAGCCCCGGGGGTTCTCAGCCCCAGCATTTT. The genes are TRBV7-9 and TRBJ1-5, with D perhaps TRBD1 (5 bases). The V gene's germline CDR1 is SEHNR and CDR2 FQNEAQ (reference sequence). This CDR3 has 13 amino acids. Deletions cut 5 bases from V and 6 bases from J, with 11 bases between.

This clonotype has ten or more counts. The V call is TRBV27, the J call TRBJ1-5; 9 bases agree with TRBD1. The CDR3 runs 17 residues. Germline V CDR1 and CDR2: MNHEY, SMNVEV (reference sequence). With 4 bases clipped from V and 3 bases from J, the junction kept 10 bases outside the gene matches. Here the CDR3 reads CASSSHSDRGINQPQHF. The CDR3 nucleotides are TGTGCCAGCAGTTCCCACTCGGACAGGGGTATCAATCAGCCCCAGCATTTT.

At least ten counts were recorded for this clonotype. The V and J genes are TRBV20-1 and TRBJ2-5; D remains ambiguous. The CDR3 spans 13 residues. The V gene's germline CDR1 is DFQATT and CDR2 SNEGSKA (reference sequence). V was cut by 2 bases and J by 2 bases, with 9 bases left in between. CDR3 in amino acids: CSARHGPQETQYF. CDR3 bases: TGCAGTGCTAGACACGGGCCTCAAGAGACCCAGTACTTC.

The chain recombines TRBV7-9 with TRBJ2-5; no clear D. In germline, CDR1 is SEHNR, CDR2 FQNEAQ (reference sequence). V lost 4 bases and J 5 bases, leaving 14 bases between the germline ends. This CDR3 has 14 amino acids. This chain's CDR3 is CASSSGRRVETQYF. CDR3 nucleotide sequence: TGTGCCAGCAGCTCCGGTAGACGGGTCGAGACCCAGTACTTC.

Comments on this clonotype: This may be a read error, as it is one base from a much larger clone. The V and J genes are TRBV4-3 and TRBJ2-3; D possibly matches TRBD1 or TRBD2 (5 bases each). Germline CDR1 is LGHNA and CDR2 is YSLEER. V gave up 0 bases and J gave up 0 bases, with 13 bases separating them. The CDR3 loop spans 17 amino acids. The DNA for the CDR3 is TGCGCCAGCAGCCAAGATCGGTGGGGGTCGAGCACAGATACGCAGTATTTT. Its protein is CASSQDRWGSSTDTQYF.

This clonotype was seen ten or more times. As DNA, the CDR3 is TGTGCCAGCAGTTACGAGGGTAACACTGAAGCTTTCTTT. This gives the protein CASSYEGNTEAFF. The J gene is TRBJ1-1, the V gene TRBV6-5; D not resolved. Germline lookup yields CDR1 MNHEY and CDR2 SVGAGI. Between the trimmed V and J ends, which lost 2 bases and 2 bases, there was a span of 6 bases. This CDR3 has 13 amino acids.

The sample holds a few counts of this clonotype. The chain recombines TRBV9 with TRBJ2-3; the D gene is possibly TRBD1 (8 bases). This CDR3 has 14 amino acids. Germline values: CDR1 SGDLS, CDR2 YYNGEE. With 3 bases removed from V and 3 bases from J, the gap between germline ends came to 11 bases. CDR3 bases: TGTGCCAGCAGCGAACAGGGGGGGACAGATACGCAGTATTTT. Protein sequence: CASSEQGGTDTQYF.

The table lists this clonotype with many counts. The V and J genes are TRBV7-2 and TRBJ2-7; maybe TRBD2 (6 bases). The CDR3 is 13 amino acids. Trimming shortened V by 6 bases and J by 2 bases, and 11 bases separated the two germline ends. Germline V CDR1 and CDR2: SGHTA, FQGNSA. CDR3 residues: CASSWDLAYEQYF. CDR3 sequence (DNA): TGTGCCAGCAGTTGGGACTTGGCCTACGAGCAGTACTTC.

This clonotype was observed at least ten times. The CDR3 reads CASSEVASMTYEQYF. Written as DNA, the CDR3 is TGTGCCAGCAGTGAAGTGGCTAGTATGACCTACGAGCAGTACTTC. The chain links TRBV2 to TRBJ2-7; D gene unclear. Trimming left V 1 base short and J 2 bases short, with 12 bases between. Germline assignment: CDR1 SNHLY and CDR2 FYNNEI. The CDR3 has 15 residues.

About this clonotype itself: The conserved phenylalanine or tryptophan normally closing the CDR3 is absent here, so this likely arose from a read error. This chain uses TRBV3-1 with TRBJ2-7, with a tentative D call TRBD2 (6 bases). The CDR3 has 14 amino acids. V lost 4 bases, J lost 2 bases, and 12 bases lay in between. In germline, CDR1 is LGHDT, CDR2 YNNKEL (reference sequence). The CDR3 bases are TGTGCCAGCAGCCCGGGAGACAGCGCCTACGAGCAGTACTAC. Its protein is CASSPGDSAYEQYY.